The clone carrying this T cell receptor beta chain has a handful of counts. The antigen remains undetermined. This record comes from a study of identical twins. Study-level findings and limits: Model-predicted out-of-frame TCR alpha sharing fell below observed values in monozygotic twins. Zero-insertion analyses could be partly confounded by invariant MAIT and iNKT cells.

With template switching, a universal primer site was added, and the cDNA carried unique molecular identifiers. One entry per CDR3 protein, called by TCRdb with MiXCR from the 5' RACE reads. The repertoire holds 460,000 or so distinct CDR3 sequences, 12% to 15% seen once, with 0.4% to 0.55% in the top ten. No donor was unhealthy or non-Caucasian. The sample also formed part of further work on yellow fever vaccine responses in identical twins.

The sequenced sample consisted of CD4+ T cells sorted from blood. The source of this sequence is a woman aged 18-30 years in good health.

The CDR3 protein is CASSPIGRSSYEQYF. CDR3 nucleotide sequence: TGTGCCAGCAGCCCCATCGGACGGAGCTCCTACGAGCAGTACTTC. The rearrangement links TRBV5-6 to TRBJ2-7; D is uncertain. The CDR3 is 15 amino acids. V shed 4 bases and J shed 0 bases, with 14 bases lying between them. CDR1 SGHDT and CDR2 YYEEEE come from the germline V gene. Combining the CDR3 with reference TRBV5-6 and TRBJ2-7 gives the whole variable domain DAGVTQSPTHLIKTRGQQVTLRCSPKSGHDTVSWYQQALGQGPQFIFQYYEEEERQRGNFPDRFSGHQFPNYSSELNVNALLLGDSALYLCASSPIGRSSYEQYFGPGTRLTVT.